The 4 T cell receptor beta chains below were found in one sample sequenced in a study of shared clonotypes between healthy human individuals. Positive CCR7 selection of CD45RO-negative cells yielded the naive CD8 cells, and terminally differentiated effector memory CD45RA+ cells were excluded. Sequenced by immunoSEQ multiplex PCR; TCRdb stores in-frame clones only, minus some. The sample contains 2 million or so clones, around 96% of which appear only once. Sequences were obtained from naive CD8+ T cells sorted from blood. The receptors originated from a man between 18 and 35 years old in good health.

With respect to this clone: An end of the junction differs from the germline gene, which may be a read error. V is TRBV5-6 and J is TRBJ1-4, with 9 nucleotides matching TRBD1. Germline assignment: CDR1 SGHDT and CDR2 YYEEEE. This CDR3 is built from 14 residues. CDR3 amino acids: CASSFGTGNAKLFF. For the CDR3, the DNA is TGTGCCAGCAGCTTCGGGACAGGGAATGCAAAACTGTTTTTT.

This sequence joins TRBV19 and TRBJ2-7; tentatively, D is TRBD1 (6 bases). The CDR3 extends over 14 amino acids. Deletions cut 4 bases from V and 0 bases from J, with 10 bases between. Germline CDR1 reads LNHDA; CDR2 reads SQIVND (reference sequence). This CDR3 reads CASSTLDSSYEQYF. CDR3 nucleotide sequence: TGTGCCAGTAGTACCCTGGACAGCTCCTACGAGCAGTACTTC.

The chain is built from TRBV5-6 and TRBJ2-3; no firm D call. The CDR3 covers 13 residues. CDR1 is SGHDT and CDR2 is YYEEEE in the germline V gene. Trimming removed 8 bases from V and 2 bases from J, with 12 bases in between. CDR3 loop: CASTAENTDTQYF. The CDR3 DNA reads as TGTGCCAGTACAGCAGAGAACACAGATACGCAGTATTTT.

This clone was found a few times. The chain uses TRBV7-2 and TRBJ2-7; 14 bases map to TRBD2. The CDR3 extends over 17 amino acids. CDR1 SGHTA and CDR2 FQGNSA come from the germline V gene. V shed 2 bases and J 4 bases; nucleotides not matched to a gene: 7. The CDR3 loop is CASSLLGLAGGNYEQYF. The CDR3 DNA follows: TGTGCCAGCAGCTTACTCGGACTAGCGGGGGGCAATTACGAGCAGTACTTC.